A selection of T cell receptor beta chains follows, all from one sample in a study of blood T cell repertoires in COVID-19. Some clones are missing from TCRdb's copy, which holds only in-frame ones; the method was immunoSEQ multiplex PCR. The profile shows some 240,000 clones, 70% to 90% of them singletons. What was sequenced was PBMCs or T cells enriched from blood (not recorded which). These receptors were taken from a woman in her 50s who had been exposed to COVID-19. The CDR3 runs from the conserved cysteine through the conserved F or W. The order of the fields is CDR3 protein, V gene, J gene.

CDR3aa: CAISETRVALEKLFF
v_gene: TRBV10-3
j_gene: TRBJ1-4

CDR3aa: CASSTHTPGGTDTQYF
v_gene: TRBV19
j_gene: TRBJ2-3

CDR3aa: CASNRDTEAFF
v_gene: TRBV6-5
j_gene: TRBJ1-1

CDR3aa: CATRLRDNTEAFF
v_gene: TRBV24-1
j_gene: TRBJ1-1

CDR3aa: CASTPRKDRHPGELFF
v_gene: TRBV11-1
j_gene: TRBJ2-2

CDR3aa: CASSRDSNQPQHF
v_gene: TRBV18
j_gene: TRBJ1-5

CDR3aa: CASSYSGRGLHNEKLFF
v_gene: TRBV5-1
j_gene: TRBJ1-4

CDR3aa: CASSLPPAGGTETQYF
v_gene: TRBV5-4
j_gene: TRBJ2-5

CDR3aa: CASSVRLAGGNTDTQYF
v_gene: TRBV6-1
j_gene: TRBJ2-3

CDR3aa: CASSGDRRDTEAFF
v_gene: TRBV19
j_gene: TRBJ1-1

CDR3aa: CASSPLTPNEKLFF
v_gene: TRBV28
j_gene: TRBJ1-4

CDR3aa: CASSPKGGAEAFF
v_gene: TRBV18
j_gene: TRBJ1-1

CDR3aa: CASSRTGSNTGELFF
v_gene: TRBV7-2
j_gene: TRBJ2-2

CDR3aa: CASGTGTGQETQYF
v_gene: TRBV12-5
j_gene: TRBJ2-5